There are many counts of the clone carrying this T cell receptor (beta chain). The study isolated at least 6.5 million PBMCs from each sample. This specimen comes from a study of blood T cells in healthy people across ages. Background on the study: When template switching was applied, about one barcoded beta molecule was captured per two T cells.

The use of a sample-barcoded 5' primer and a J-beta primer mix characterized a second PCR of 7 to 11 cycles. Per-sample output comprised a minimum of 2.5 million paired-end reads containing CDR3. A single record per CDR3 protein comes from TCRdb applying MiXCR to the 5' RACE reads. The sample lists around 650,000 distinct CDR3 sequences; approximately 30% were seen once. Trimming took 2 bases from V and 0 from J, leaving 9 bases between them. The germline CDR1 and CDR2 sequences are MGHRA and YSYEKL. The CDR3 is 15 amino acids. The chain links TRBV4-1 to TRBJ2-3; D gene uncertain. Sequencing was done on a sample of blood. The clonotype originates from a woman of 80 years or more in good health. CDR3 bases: TGCGCCAGCAGCCAAAGCGCGGCAAGCACAGATACGCAGTATTTT. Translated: CASSQSAASTDTQYF.